Shown below are 15 T cell receptor beta chains from a single sample sequenced in a study of T cell responses to AZD1222 COVID-19 vaccine. The assay was immunoSEQ multiplex PCR, and TCRdb's table has in-frame clones only and misses some. In the table there are 180,000 or so clones, over 80% of which are singletons. Sample: peripheral blood, taken 28 days after the second dose of the MenACWY control vaccine. The receptors stem from an adult who received the MenACWY meningococcal vaccine as a control.

The chain couples TRBV4-1 to TRBJ1-5, with D possibly being TRBD1 (5 bases). Per the germline V gene, CDR1 is MGHRA and CDR2 is YSYEKL. Trimming stripped 1 base from V and 3 bases from J, with 19 bases between. The CDR3 covers 18 residues. CDR3 sequence (DNA): TGCGCCAGCAGCCAAGCTGGGGCGGTGGCTTCTCTCAATCAGCCCCAGCATTTT. Translating it yields CASSQAGAVASLNQPQHF.

This rearrangement joins TRBV4-3 to TRBJ2-1, with D possibly being TRBD2 (6 bases). Germline CDR1 reads LGHNA; CDR2 reads YSLEER. The CDR3 is 20 amino acids. Between the trimmed V and J ends, which lost 2 bases and 0 bases, there was a span of 23 bases. CDR3 sequence: CASSQRREGAGPSSYNEQFF. CDR3 DNA: TGCGCCAGCAGCCAACGGAGGGAAGGTGCGGGGCCTAGCTCCTACAATGAGCAGTTCTTC.

The V and J genes are TRBV6-5 and TRBJ1-2, with TRBD1 as a possible D gene (5 bases). CDR3 length: 15 residues. Germline-derived CDR1 and CDR2 are MNHEY and SVGAGI. The V end was cut by 4 bases, the J end by 5 bases, with 17 bases between. CDR3 region: CASSFDNPGTYGYTF. The CDR3 region has the DNA TGTGCCAGCAGTTTCGACAACCCAGGGACGTATGGCTACACCTTC.

The chain carries TRBV19 and TRBJ1-5; 12 nucleotides match TRBD1. The CDR3 runs 16 residues. After removal of 8 bases from V and 0 bases from J, the junction contained 5 bases not matched to a gene. Germline CDR1 and CDR2: LNHDA and SQIVND (reference sequence). CDR3 coding DNA: TGTGCCAGTGGGGACAGGGGGCTTTATAGCAATCAGCCCCAGCATTTT. Translation: CASGDRGLYSNQPQHF.

The chain couples TRBV9 to TRBJ2-3; 8 positions match TRBD1. The germline V gene has CDR1 SGDLS and CDR2 YYNGEE. Unmatched junction bases numbered 7, after V lost 4 bases and J lost 3 bases. There are 15 residues in the CDR3. In nucleotides, the CDR3 is TGTGCCAGCAGCTCACGACAGGGGCAAACAGATACGCAGTATTTT. Its protein is CASSSRQGQTDTQYF. Drawing the rest from reference TRBV9 and TRBJ2-3, the complete variable domain is DSGVTQTPKHLITATGQRVTLRCSPRSGDLSVYWYQQSLDQGLQFLIQYYNGEERAKGNILERFSAQQFPDLHSELNLSSLELGDSALYFCASSSRQGQTDTQYFGPGTRLTVL.

The rearrangement uses TRBV6-5 and TRBJ2-3; 8 bases line up with TRBD1. Germline V lookup: CDR1 MNHEY, CDR2 SVGAGI. CDR3 length: 14 amino acids. Germline trimming cut 4 bases from V and 6 bases from J; bases unmatched to any gene: 6. CDR3 sequence reads: CASSSSQGADTQYF. CDR3 in DNA: TGTGCCAGCAGTTCGAGCCAGGGGGCTGATACGCAGTATTTT.

This rearrangement joins TRBV28 to TRBJ1-1; D is undetermined. V lost 4 bases and J 3 bases, leaving 12 bases between the germline ends. The CDR3 runs to 14 residues. In germline, CDR1 is MDHEN, CDR2 SYDVKM. The CDR3 DNA follows: TGTGCCAGCAGTTCTGTGGGCTGGGACACTGAAGCTTTCTTT. This sequence encodes CASSSVGWDTEAFF.

V and J are TRBV4-3 and TRBJ1-2; D gene ambiguous. The CDR3 contains 16 residues. Trimming removed 4 bases from V and 6 bases from J, with 21 bases in between. From germline, CDR1 is LGHNA and CDR2 YSLEER. In DNA form, the CDR3 reads TGCGCCAGCAGCCTCAAGACTACAGCCCTCTTTGATGGCTACACCTTC. This gives the protein CASSLKTTALFDGYTF.

A single count supports this clone. The chain combines TRBV27 with TRBJ2-7; no clear D. CDR3 length: 14 amino acids. V gave up 8 bases and J gave up 3 bases, with 17 bases separating them. Germline CDR1 is MNHEY and CDR2 is SMNVEV (reference sequence). The CDR3 bases are TGTGCCAGCCGGCCGGCGGATGATTTCTACGAGCAGTACTTC. It specifies CASRPADDFYEQYF.

The CDR3 DNA is TGTGCCAGCAGTTCGCCCGGGGGCTATGGCTACACCTTC. Its protein is CASSSPGGYGYTF. The chain uses TRBV28 and TRBJ1-2; maybe TRBD1 (5 bases). Trimming removed 4 bases at V and 4 bases at J, with 10 bases between. CDR1 MDHEN and CDR2 SYDVKM come from the germline V gene. The CDR3 runs 13 residues.

The chain combines TRBV12-3 or TRBV12-4 with TRBJ2-7; D is unclear. V lost 3 bases and J lost 6, with 12 bases in between. There are 13 residues in the CDR3. The CDR3: CASSFYRTIEQYF. For the CDR3, the DNA is TGTGCCAGCAGTTTTTATAGGACGATCGAGCAGTACTTC.

The V call is TRBV9, the J call TRBJ2-5; 7 bases are shared with TRBD1. V lost 1 base to trimming and J lost 3 bases; unmatched junction nucleotides: 3. The CDR3 runs to 14 residues. Germline CDR1 SGDLS, CDR2 YYNGEE. The CDR3 spells CASSVRGTEETQYF. The DNA of the CDR3 is TGTGCCAGCAGCGTAAGGGGGACAGAAGAGACCCAGTACTTC.

This rearrangement joins TRBV29-1 to TRBJ2-3; 9 bases are a match to TRBD2. Trimming cost V 4 bases and J 0 bases; bases outside gene matches: 5. CDR3 length: 15 amino acids. CDR1 SQVTM and CDR2 ANQGSEA come from the germline V gene. The CDR3 nucleotides read TGCAGCGTTGGAACTAGCGGGTTCAGCACAGATACGCAGTATTTT. Its protein is CSVGTSGFSTDTQYF.

The chain uses TRBV14 and TRBJ2-7; D unresolved. V lost 2 bases to trimming and J lost 0 bases, with 11 bases between them. The CDR3 has 15 amino acids. Germline CDR1 SGHDN, CDR2 FVKESK. The DNA of the CDR3 is TGTGCCAGCAGCCAACGGTTCGGCAACTCCTACGAGCAGTACTTC. Amino acid sequence: CASSQRFGNSYEQYF.

The chain is built from TRBV2 and TRBJ2-1; 10 bases are shared with TRBD2. CDR3 length: 17 amino acids. From germline, CDR1 is SNHLY and CDR2 FYNNEI. V was clipped by 4 bases and J by 1 base; unmatched bases: 7. CDR3 residues: CASSALLAGWSYNEQFF. CDR3 sequence (DNA): TGTGCCAGCAGTGCCCTACTAGCGGGATGGTCCTACAATGAGCAGTTCTTC.